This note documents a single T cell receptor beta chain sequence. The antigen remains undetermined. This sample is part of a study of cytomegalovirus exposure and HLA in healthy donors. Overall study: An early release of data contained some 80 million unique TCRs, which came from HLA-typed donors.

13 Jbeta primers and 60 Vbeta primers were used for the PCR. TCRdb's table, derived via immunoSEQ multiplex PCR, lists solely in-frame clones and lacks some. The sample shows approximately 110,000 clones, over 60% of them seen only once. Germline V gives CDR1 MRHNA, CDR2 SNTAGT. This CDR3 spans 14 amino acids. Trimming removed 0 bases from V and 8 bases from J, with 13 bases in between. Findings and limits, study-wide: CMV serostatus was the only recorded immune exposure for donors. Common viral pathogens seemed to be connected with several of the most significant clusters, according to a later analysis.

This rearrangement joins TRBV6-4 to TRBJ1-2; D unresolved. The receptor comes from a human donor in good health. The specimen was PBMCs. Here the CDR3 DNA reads TGTGCCAGCAGTGACTCCTTCCCAAGCTGGGGCTACACCTTC. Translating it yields CASSDSFPSWGYTF.